The present T cell receptor beta chain was sequenced within a study of T cells in Graves' hyperthyroidism and ophthalmopathy. The CDR3 regions of TCR beta were amplified from RNA transcripts. First-round RT-PCR of the TCR CDR3 relied on the HTBI primer set. Each CDR3 protein is one row after TCRdb ran MiXCR on the multiplex PCR reads. Of around 700,000 distinct CDR3 sequences listed, approximately 18% are singletons. CDR3 length equals 15 residues. Germline CDR1 SGDLS, CDR2 YYNGEE. The V and J ends lost 0 bases and 2 bases respectively, with 11 bases between them. This clonotype turned up a few times. Antigen unknown. Regarding the study as a whole: A model using 13 V-J features told ophthalmopathy apart from stable hyperthyroidism.

Diagnostic decisions used clinical symptoms, serum thyroxine and TRAb, thyroid ultrasound and orbital computed tomography. Blood dates from first hyperthyroidism diagnosis, before any ophthalmopathy symptoms. This TCR was recovered from a woman in her forties or fifties with Graves' hyperthyroidism that later progressed to Graves' ophthalmopathy. Material for sequencing was blood. The chain couples TRBV9 to TRBJ1-2; D is perhaps TRBD1 (5 bases). CDR3 amino acids: CASSVGGASNYGYTF. The DNA of the CDR3 is TGTGCCAGCAGCGTAGGCGGGGCCTCAAACTATGGCTACACCTTC.